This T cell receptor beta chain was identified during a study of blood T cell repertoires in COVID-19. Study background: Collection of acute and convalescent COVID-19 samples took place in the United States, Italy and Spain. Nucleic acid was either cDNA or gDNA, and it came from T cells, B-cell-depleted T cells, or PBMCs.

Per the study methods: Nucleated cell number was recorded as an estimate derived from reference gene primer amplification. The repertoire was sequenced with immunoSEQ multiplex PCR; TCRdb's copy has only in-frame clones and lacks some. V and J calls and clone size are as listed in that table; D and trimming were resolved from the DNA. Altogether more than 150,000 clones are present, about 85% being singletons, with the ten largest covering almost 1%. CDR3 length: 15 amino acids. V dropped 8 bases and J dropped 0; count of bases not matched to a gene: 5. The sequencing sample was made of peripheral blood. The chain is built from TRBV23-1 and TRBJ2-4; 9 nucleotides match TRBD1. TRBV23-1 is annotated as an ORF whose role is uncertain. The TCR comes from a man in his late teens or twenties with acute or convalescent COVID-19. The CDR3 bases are TGCGCCAGCGCGGGACAGGGTCTAGCCAAAAACATTCAGTACTTC. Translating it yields CASAGQGLAKNIQYF.